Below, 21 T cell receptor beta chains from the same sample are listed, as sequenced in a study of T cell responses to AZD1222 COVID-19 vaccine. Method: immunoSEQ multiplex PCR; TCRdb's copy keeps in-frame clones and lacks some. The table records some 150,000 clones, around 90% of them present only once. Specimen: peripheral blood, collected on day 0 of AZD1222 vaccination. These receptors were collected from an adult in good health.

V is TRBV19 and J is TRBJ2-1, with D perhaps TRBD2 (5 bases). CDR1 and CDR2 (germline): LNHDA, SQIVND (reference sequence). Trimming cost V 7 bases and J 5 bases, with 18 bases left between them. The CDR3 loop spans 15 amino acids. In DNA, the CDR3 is TGTGCCAGTACCCTCAGGATAGCGTTTGACAATGAGCAGTTCTTC. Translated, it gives CASTLRIAFDNEQFF.

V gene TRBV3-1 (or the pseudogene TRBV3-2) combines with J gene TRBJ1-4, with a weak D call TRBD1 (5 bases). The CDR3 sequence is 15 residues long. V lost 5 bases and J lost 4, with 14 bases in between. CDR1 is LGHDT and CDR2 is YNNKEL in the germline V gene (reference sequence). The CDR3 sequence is CASSFRDRYNEKLFF. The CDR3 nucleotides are TGTGCCAGCAGCTTCCGGGACCGATATAATGAAAAACTGTTTTTT.

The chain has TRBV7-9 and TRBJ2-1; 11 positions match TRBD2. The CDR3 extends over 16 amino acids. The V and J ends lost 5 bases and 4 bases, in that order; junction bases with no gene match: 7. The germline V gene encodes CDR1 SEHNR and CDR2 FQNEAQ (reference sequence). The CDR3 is CASSLLAGGPYNEQFF. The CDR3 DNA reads TGTGCCAGCAGCCTATTAGCGGGGGGGCCTTACAATGAGCAGTTCTTC.

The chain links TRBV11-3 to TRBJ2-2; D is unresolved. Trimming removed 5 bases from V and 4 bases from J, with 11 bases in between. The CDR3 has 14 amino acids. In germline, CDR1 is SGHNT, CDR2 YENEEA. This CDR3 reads CASSNIRSTGELFF. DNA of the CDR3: TGTGCCAGCAGCAACATTCGGTCCACCGGGGAGCTGTTTTTT.

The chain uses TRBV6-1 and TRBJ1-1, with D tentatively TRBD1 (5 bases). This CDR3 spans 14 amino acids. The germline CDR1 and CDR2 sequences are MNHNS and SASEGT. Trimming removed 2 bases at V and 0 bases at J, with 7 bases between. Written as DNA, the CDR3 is TGTGCCAGCAGTGAACAGGGATTGAACACTGAAGCTTTCTTT. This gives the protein CASSEQGLNTEAFF.

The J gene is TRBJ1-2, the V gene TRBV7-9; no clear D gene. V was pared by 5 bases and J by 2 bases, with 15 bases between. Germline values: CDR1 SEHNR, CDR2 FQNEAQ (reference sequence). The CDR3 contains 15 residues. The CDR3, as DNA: TGTGCCAGCAGCCCCCCCTTGTTGGACAACTATGGCTACACCTTC. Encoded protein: CASSPPLLDNYGYTF.

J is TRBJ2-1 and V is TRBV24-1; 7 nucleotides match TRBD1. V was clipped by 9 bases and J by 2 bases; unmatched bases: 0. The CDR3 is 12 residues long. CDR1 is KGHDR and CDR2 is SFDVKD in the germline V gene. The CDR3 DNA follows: TGTGCCACCGGGACAGCCTACAATGAGCAGTTCTTC. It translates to CATGTAYNEQFF.

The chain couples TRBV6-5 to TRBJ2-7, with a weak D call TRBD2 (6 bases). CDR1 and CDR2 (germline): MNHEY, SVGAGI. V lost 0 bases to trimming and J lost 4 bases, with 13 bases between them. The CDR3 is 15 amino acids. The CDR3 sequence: CASSYSNRGTYEQYF. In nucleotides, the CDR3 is TGTGCCAGCAGTTACTCGAACCGAGGGACTTACGAGCAGTACTTC.

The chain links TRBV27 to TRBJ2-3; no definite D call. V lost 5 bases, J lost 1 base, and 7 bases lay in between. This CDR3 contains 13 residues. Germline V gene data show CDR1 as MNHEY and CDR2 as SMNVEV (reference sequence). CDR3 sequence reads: CASSSLGTDTQYF. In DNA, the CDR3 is TGTGCCAGCAGTAGTCTGGGCACAGATACGCAGTATTTT.

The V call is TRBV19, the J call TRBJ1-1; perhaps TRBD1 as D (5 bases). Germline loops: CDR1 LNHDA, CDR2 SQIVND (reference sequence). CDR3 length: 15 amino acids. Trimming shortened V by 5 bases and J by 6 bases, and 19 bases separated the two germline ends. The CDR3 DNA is TGTGCCAGTAGTGCACGAACCGGGACGGAAGCTGAAGCTTTCTTT. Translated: CASSARTGTEAEAFF.

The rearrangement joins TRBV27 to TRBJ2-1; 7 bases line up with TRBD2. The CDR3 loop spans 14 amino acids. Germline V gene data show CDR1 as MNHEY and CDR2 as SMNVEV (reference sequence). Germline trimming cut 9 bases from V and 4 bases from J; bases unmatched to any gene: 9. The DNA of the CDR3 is TGTGCCAGTCGCACGGGAGGACGGTACAATGAGCAGTTCTTC. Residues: CASRTGGRYNEQFF.

The CDR3 sequence: CASSLRGVEGGYTF. The CDR3 DNA reads as TGTGCCAGCAGCTTGAGAGGGGTCGAGGGAGGCTACACCTTC. The chain has TRBV7-9 and TRBJ1-2, with a tentative D call TRBD1 (5 bases). CDR3 length: 14 amino acids. V was clipped by 3 bases and J by 8 bases, with 16 bases between them. Germline V lookup: CDR1 SEHNR, CDR2 FQNEAQ (reference sequence).

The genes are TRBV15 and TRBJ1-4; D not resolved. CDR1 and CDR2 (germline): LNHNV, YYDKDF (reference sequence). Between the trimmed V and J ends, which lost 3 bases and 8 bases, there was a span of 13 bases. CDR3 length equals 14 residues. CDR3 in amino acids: CATSRVGSWEKLFF. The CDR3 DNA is TGTGCCACCAGCAGGGTGGGGAGTTGGGAAAAACTGTTTTTT.

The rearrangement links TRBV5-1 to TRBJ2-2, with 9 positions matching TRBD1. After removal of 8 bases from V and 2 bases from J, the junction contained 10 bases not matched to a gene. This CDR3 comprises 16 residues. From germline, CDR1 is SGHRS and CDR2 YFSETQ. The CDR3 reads CASTDGGQGNTGELFF. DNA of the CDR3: TGCGCCAGTACAGATGGGGGACAGGGTAACACCGGGGAGCTGTTTTTT.

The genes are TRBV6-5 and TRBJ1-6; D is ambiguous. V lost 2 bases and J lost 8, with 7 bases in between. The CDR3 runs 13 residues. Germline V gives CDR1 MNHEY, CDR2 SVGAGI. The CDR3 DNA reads TGTGCCAGCAGTTACGGCATGGATTCACCCCTCCACTTT. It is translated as CASSYGMDSPLHF.

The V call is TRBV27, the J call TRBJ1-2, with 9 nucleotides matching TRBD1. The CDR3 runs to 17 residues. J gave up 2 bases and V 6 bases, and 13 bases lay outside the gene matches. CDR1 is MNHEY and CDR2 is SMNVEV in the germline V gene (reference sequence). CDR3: CASRPGTGHYPNYGYTF. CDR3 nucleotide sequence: TGTGCCAGCAGGCCTGGGACAGGGCATTATCCAAACTATGGCTACACCTTC.

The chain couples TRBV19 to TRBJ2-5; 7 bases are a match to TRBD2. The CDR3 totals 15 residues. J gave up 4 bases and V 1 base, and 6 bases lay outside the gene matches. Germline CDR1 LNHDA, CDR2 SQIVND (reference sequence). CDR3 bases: TGTGCCAGTAGTATAGGGGGCGGGAGCACAGAGACCCAGTACTTC. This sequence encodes CASSIGGGSTETQYF.

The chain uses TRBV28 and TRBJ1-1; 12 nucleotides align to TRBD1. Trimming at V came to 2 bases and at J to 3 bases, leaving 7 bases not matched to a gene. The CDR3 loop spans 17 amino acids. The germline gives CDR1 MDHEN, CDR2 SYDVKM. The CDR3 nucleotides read TGTGCCAGCAGTTTACGTACCGGGACAGGGGGCTACACTGAAGCTTTCTTT. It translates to CASSLRTGTGGYTEAFF.

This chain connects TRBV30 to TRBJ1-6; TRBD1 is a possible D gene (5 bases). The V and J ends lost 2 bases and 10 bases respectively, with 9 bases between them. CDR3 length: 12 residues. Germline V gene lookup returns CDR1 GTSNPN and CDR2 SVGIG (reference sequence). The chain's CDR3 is CAWSPGHSPLHF. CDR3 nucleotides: TGTGCCTGGAGTCCGGGGCACTCACCCCTCCACTTT.

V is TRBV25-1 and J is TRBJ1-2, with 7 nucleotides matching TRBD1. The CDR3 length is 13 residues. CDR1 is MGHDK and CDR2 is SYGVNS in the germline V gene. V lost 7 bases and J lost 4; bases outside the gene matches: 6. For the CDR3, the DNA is TGTGCCAGCACTCAAGGGACAGTCTATGGCTACACCTTC. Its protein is CASTQGTVYGYTF.

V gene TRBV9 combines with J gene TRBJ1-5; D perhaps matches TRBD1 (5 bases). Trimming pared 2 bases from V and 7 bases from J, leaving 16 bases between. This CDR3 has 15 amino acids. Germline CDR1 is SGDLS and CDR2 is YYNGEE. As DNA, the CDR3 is TGTGCCAGCAGCGTTGAAGGGGCTCGGGGACAGCCCCAGCATTTT. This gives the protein CASSVEGARGQPQHF. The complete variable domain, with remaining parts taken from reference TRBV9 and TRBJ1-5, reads DSGVTQTPKHLITATGQRVTLRCSPRSGDLSVYWYQQSLDQGLQFLIQYYNGEERAKGNILERFSAQQFPDLHSELNLSSLELGDSALYFCASSVEGARGQPQHFGDGTRLSIL.